The next 18 T cell receptor beta chains were all read from a single sample in a study of blood T cell repertoires in COVID-19. The assay was immunoSEQ multiplex PCR, and TCRdb's table has in-frame clones only and misses some. The sample lists about 240,000 clones, about 80% occurring once. The sample consisted of peripheral blood. Receptors originate from a woman aged 80 or over with acute or convalescent COVID-19.

The rearrangement links TRBV28 to TRBJ2-1; 8 bases align to TRBD2. Germline V gene data show CDR1 as MDHEN and CDR2 as SYDVKM. The CDR3 is 17 amino acids. With V trimmed by 7 bases and J by 9 bases, 20 bases remained unmatched. Written as DNA, the CDR3 is TGTGCCAGCATCCCCGCCCCAGGAGCGGGGGCCCGCAGTGAGCAGTTCTTC. This gives the protein CASIPAPGAGARSEQFF.

The chain combines TRBV5-1 with TRBJ2-6, with TRBD1 matching over 9 bases. The CDR3 totals 19 residues. Germline assignment: CDR1 SGHRS and CDR2 YFSETQ. J lost 4 bases, V lost 0 bases, and 11 bases had no gene match. CDR3 DNA sequence: TGCGCCAGCAGCTTGGAGGTCGGGACAGGGATGGCGGGGGCCAACGTCCTGACTTTC. Translating it yields CASSLEVGTGMAGANVLTF.

The chain combines TRBV2 with TRBJ1-1; D is perhaps TRBD1 (6 bases). Trimming cost V 7 bases and J 4 bases, with 16 bases left between them. The length of the CDR3 is 14 residues. From germline, CDR1 is SNHLY and CDR2 FYNNEI. CDR3 nucleotide sequence: TGTGCCAGCACTTCCCAGGGGAGTGTCACTGAAGCTTTCTTT. Amino acids: CASTSQGSVTEAFF.

The chain joins TRBV28 to TRBJ2-2; possibly TRBD2 for D (5 bases). The CDR3 has 13 amino acids. With 10 bases removed from V and 0 bases from J, the gap between germline ends came to 9 bases. CDR1 and CDR2 (germline): MDHEN, SYDVKM. CDR3 protein: CATSRANTGELFF. In DNA, the CDR3 is TGTGCCACCTCGCGGGCGAACACCGGGGAGCTGTTTTTT.

The chain joins TRBV5-1 to TRBJ2-3, with 12 positions matching TRBD2. The CDR3 totals 16 residues. V trimming: 4 bases; J trimming: 1 base; junction bases outside the gene matches: 4. Germline CDR1 reads SGHRS; CDR2 reads YFSETQ. The CDR3, as DNA: TGCGCCAGCAGCCTAGCGGGGGGGCCGGGCACAGATACGCAGTATTTT. It specifies CASSLAGGPGTDTQYF.

This clone was counted at least ten times. The rearrangement uses TRBV7-9 and TRBJ2-7; 7 bases map to TRBD2. Germline CDR1 reads SEHNR; CDR2 reads FQNEAQ (reference sequence). This CDR3 is 15 amino acids long. Trimming cost V 1 base and J 4 bases; bases outside gene matches: 7. Here the CDR3 DNA reads TGTGCCAGCAGCTTAGGAAGTCAGGGAGGGTACGAGCAGTACTTC. Residues: CASSLGSQGGYEQYF.

This sequence joins TRBV24-1 and TRBJ2-1; 9 bases map to TRBD1. Germline V gene sequence: CDR1 KGHDR, CDR2 SFDVKD. The CDR3 consists of 14 residues. The V segment lost 9 bases and the J segment 6 bases; nucleotides outside the gene matches: 8. The CDR3 DNA follows: TGTGCCACCCAAACGGGACAGGGAGTCAATGAGCAGTTCTTC. It translates to CATQTGQGVNEQFF.

The chain couples TRBV5-1 to TRBJ1-1; D not certain. This CDR3 has 13 residues. The germline V gene encodes CDR1 SGHRS and CDR2 YFSETQ. Trimming shortened V by 0 bases and J by 5 bases, and 8 bases separated the two germline ends. DNA of the CDR3: TGCGCCAGCAGCTTGGCTGCGGGGACTGAAGCTTTCTTT. The encoded protein is CASSLAAGTEAFF.

This chain uses TRBV12-5 with TRBJ1-4; TRBD1 agrees at 10 bases. CDR1 and CDR2 from the germline V gene are LGHNT and FRNRAP. CDR3 length equals 14 residues. Trimming at V came to 5 bases and at J to 6 bases, leaving 3 bases not matched to a gene. CDR3 sequence: CASGPGQGDEKLFF. DNA of the CDR3: TGTGCTAGTGGTCCTGGACAGGGGGATGAAAAACTGTTTTTT.

To note about this clone: The sample contains more than one DNA sequence encoding this CDR3. This chain connects TRBV6-5 to TRBJ1-1, with D perhaps TRBD1 (5 bases). V was pared by 2 bases and J by 4 bases, with 11 bases between. Germline CDR1 is MNHEY and CDR2 is SVGAGI. The CDR3 length is 14 residues. The CDR3 DNA sequence: TGTGCCAGCAGTTACCGGGGGGTCGGCACTGAAGCTTTCTTT. Its translation: CASSYRGVGTEAFF.

The chain combines TRBV6-6 with TRBJ2-7, with no clear D. CDR1 MNHNY and CDR2 SVGAGI come from the germline V gene (reference sequence). V lost 7 bases, J lost 3 bases, and 10 bases lay in between. The CDR3 sequence is 12 residues long. This chain's CDR3 is CASTPSRYEQYF. The CDR3 DNA reads TGTGCCAGCACACCTAGTCGCTACGAGCAGTACTTC.

The chain joins TRBV12-3 or TRBV12-4 to TRBJ2-3, with no clear D. Trimming cost V 1 base and J 3 bases, with 2 bases left between them. The CDR3 has 12 residues. This chain's CDR3 is CASSLVTDTQYF. The CDR3, as DNA: TGTGCCAGCAGTTTAGTAACAGATACGCAGTATTTT.

The V call is TRBV2, the J call TRBJ2-1; the match to TRBD2 covers 10 bases. Germline CDR1 SNHLY, CDR2 FYNNEI. The CDR3 runs 15 residues. J was trimmed by 10 bases and V by 3 bases; bases with no gene match: 9. The CDR3 DNA follows: TGTGCCAGCAGTGAGAATCTAGCGGGGGCCAGAGAGCAGTTCTTC. Protein product: CASSENLAGAREQFF. The full variable domain, its missing parts supplied by reference TRBV2 and TRBJ2-1, is EPEVTQTPSHQVTQMGQEVILRCVPISNHLYFYWYRQILGQKVEFLVSFYNNEISEKSEIFDDQFSVERPDGSNFTLKIRSTKLEDSAMYFCASSENLAGAREQFFGPGTRLTVL.

This chain links TRBV6-6 with TRBJ2-7, with TRBD1 as a possible D gene (5 bases). Looked up from germline, CDR1 is MNHNY and CDR2 is SVGAGI (reference sequence). V lost 6 bases and J 3 bases, leaving 12 bases between the germline ends. The CDR3 loop spans 13 amino acids. Here the CDR3 DNA reads TGTGCCAGCAGACTCGACAGAAACTACGAGCAGTACTTC. Translated, it gives CASRLDRNYEQYF.

This clone showed up just a few times. The J gene is TRBJ2-7, the V gene TRBV9; possible D gene TRBD1, 5 bases. The CDR3 consists of 15 residues. Germline V CDR1 and CDR2: SGDLS, YYNGEE. Trimming removed 3 bases at V and 5 bases at J, with 18 bases between. CDR3 DNA: TGTGCCAGCAGCGCACCAGGGCAGGGATGGAACGAGCAGTACTTC. Protein product: CASSAPGQGWNEQYF.

V and J are TRBV28 and TRBJ2-7; possible D gene TRBD2, 5 bases. Germline CDR1 and CDR2: MDHEN and SYDVKM. This CDR3 spans 13 amino acids. V lost 8 bases and J 6 bases, leaving 17 bases between the germline ends. CDR3 loop: CASLRRGPSEQYF. CDR3 coding DNA: TGTGCCAGCCTACGACGGGGTCCTTCCGAGCAGTACTTC.

This chain connects TRBV11-2 to TRBJ2-7; D perhaps matches TRBD2 (5 bases). V dropped 1 base and J dropped 7 bases, with 17 bases sitting between them. The CDR3 spans 15 residues. Per germline, CDR1 SGHAT and CDR2 FQNNGV. The CDR3 spells CASSLVGQPPGEQYF. The CDR3 DNA reads TGTGCCAGCAGCTTAGTGGGTCAGCCGCCGGGGGAGCAGTACTTC.

This rearrangement joins TRBV27 to TRBJ1-1; D is ambiguous. The CDR3 runs 14 residues. The germline V gene encodes CDR1 MNHEY and CDR2 SMNVEV (reference sequence). The V and J ends lost 7 bases and 1 base respectively, with 13 bases between them. In DNA, the CDR3 is TGTGCCAGCACCCCAGAGGGCGCGAACACTGAAGCTTTCTTT. It yields the protein CASTPEGANTEAFF.